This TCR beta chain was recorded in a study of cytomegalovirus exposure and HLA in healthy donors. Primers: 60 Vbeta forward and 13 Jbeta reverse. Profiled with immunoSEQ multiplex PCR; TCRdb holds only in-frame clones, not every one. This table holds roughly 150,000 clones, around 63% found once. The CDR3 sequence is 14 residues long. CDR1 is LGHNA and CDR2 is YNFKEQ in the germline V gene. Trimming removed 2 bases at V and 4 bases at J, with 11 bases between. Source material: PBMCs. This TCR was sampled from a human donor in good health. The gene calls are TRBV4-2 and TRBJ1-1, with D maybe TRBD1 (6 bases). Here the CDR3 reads CASSQQGIGTEAFF. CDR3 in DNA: TGTGCCAGCAGCCAACAGGGGATAGGCACTGAAGCTTTCTTT.